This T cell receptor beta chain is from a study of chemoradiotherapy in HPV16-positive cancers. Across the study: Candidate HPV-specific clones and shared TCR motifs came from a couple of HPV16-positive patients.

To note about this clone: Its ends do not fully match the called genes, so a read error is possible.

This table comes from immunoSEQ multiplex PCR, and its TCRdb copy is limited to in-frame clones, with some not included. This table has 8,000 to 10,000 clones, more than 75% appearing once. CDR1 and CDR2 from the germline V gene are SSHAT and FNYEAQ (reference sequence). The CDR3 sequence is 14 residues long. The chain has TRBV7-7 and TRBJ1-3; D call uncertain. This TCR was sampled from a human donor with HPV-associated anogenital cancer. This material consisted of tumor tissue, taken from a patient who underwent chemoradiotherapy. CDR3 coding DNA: TGTGCTAGCAGCTTACGTACAAACGGAAACACCATATATTTT. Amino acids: CASSLRTNGNTIYF.